This T cell receptor (beta chain) was captured by sequencing in a study of blood T cells in healthy people across ages. A second PCR, run for about 7 to 11 cycles, used a sample-barcoded 5' primer plus a J-beta primer mix. TCRdb called the 5' RACE reads again in MiXCR, with one record for every CDR3 protein. The data hold about 380,000 distinct CDR3 sequences, with 52% observed a single time. The count of this clonotype is one. The CDR3 sequence is 15 residues long. The V end lost 5 bases, the J end lost 0 bases, and 11 bases lay between the germline ends. Germline values: CDR1 SGHTA, CDR2 FQGNSA. Individuals who donated were healthy Caucasians from Russia aged roughly 6 to 100. The amount of total RNA extracted per sample was at least 5 micrograms.

The sequence was collected from a man aged 55 to 69 in good health. Sample: blood. The chain is built from TRBV7-2 and TRBJ2-4; TRBD2 is a possible D gene (6 bases). The CDR3 DNA follows: TGTGCCAGCAGCCCCCCGGGACTAGCCAAAAACATTCAGTACTTC. Translated, it gives CASSPPGLAKNIQYF. The whole variable domain, filled in from reference TRBV7-2 and TRBJ2-4, reads GAGVSQSPSNKVTEKGKDVELRCDPISGHTALYWYRQSLGQGLEFLIYFQGNSAPDKSGLPSDRFSAERTGGSVSTLTIQRTQQEDSAVYLCASSPPGLAKNIQYFGAGTRLSVL.